This TCR beta chain was recovered during a study of early T cells in non-severe SARS-CoV-2 infection. Whole-study results and caveats: VDJdb matches were skewed toward anti-spike CD8 T cell responses.

J gave up 4 bases and V 0 bases, and 3 bases lay outside the gene matches. The germline V gene has CDR1 KGHSH and CDR2 LQKENI. The CDR3 is made up of 15 amino acids. With respect to this clonotype: What it recognizes is unknown.

Unique molecular identifiers were affixed to single, distinct cDNA molecules. Via MiXCR, TCRdb re-called the 5' RACE reads, giving one row per CDR3 protein. The table records about 100,000 distinct CDR3 sequences, around 13% of them present only once. The sample consisted of whole blood. J is TRBJ2-7 and V is TRBV18, with TRBD1 matching 10 bases. The TCR sequence derives from an adult who was a healthcare worker with PCR-confirmed SARS-CoV-2 infection or an uninfected control (not recorded which). The CDR3: CASSPPGQGSYEQYF. The DNA for the CDR3 is TGTGCCAGCTCACCACCGGGACAGGGGTCTTACGAGCAGTACTTC.